Listed below are T cell receptor beta chains from one sample, sequenced in a study of blood T cells in healthy people across ages. TCRdb analysed the 5' RACE reads with MiXCR anew, one entry per CDR3 protein. The sample lists 1 million or so distinct CDR3 sequences, 20% to 25% seen once, with about 0.69% in the top ten. The data were also submitted as part of a second study, on T cells of mothers and their children.

Material for sequencing was blood. These receptors all come from a girl aged 2-15 years in good health. Each CDR3 is given without its conserved first and last residue. Each record gives: D gene, V gene, CDR3 protein. The D gene is left open where the match is weak.

TRBD1 | TRBV10-3 | ATEGQGAADYGYT
NA | TRBV7-2 | ASSSRAGDEKLF
TRBD1 | TRBV6-1 | ASRTGRDYEQY
NA | TRBV11-2 | ASSFILREQF
NA | TRBV6-2/TRBV6-3 | ASSTGSVSGNTIY
NA | TRBV4-2 | ASSQDLGDLNTEAF
TRBD1 | TRBV3-1 | ASSQELGQGQETQY
TRBD1 | TRBV28 | ASSPTGVGTEAF
NA | TRBV7-9 | ASSLAEGSHNSPLH
TRBD1 | TRBV12-3/TRBV12-4 | ASSSGQGGSNEKLF
TRBD2 | TRBV20-1 | SARDKTSGRNTDTQY
TRBD1 | TRBV7-9 | ASSFKTGEKSNTEAF
NA | TRBV12-3/TRBV12-4 | ASRHSGQPPDY
TRBD2 | TRBV28 | ASSFRGGSGWPTDTQY
NA | TRBV10-3 | AISEFRGRLIHYGYT
NA | TRBV5-1 | ASSLGPQGGGQAF
TRBD2 | TRBV2 | ASSRWGGQETQY
NA | TRBV29-1 | SVQQGDNQPQH
NA | TRBV28 | ASSSNLGPEKLF
NA | TRBV3-1 | ASGGSPNEQY
NA | TRBV7-9 | ASSLYGGGGTEAF
NA | TRBV20-1 | SASEGGLYNEQF
NA | TRBV7-9 | ASLGVEGYT
NA | TRBV9 | ASSGSGFGETQY
NA | TRBV3-1 | ASSQEWGGEAF
TRBD2 | TRBV29-1 | SASPSGGVDTQY
NA | TRBV7-2 | ASSWAAQGTDTQY
NA | TRBV11-3 | ASSSAASTYEQY
NA | TRBV5-1 | ASSLAPSVVGELF
NA | TRBV2 | ASSVLANYNEQF
NA | TRBV15 | ATSRDRGEEKLF
NA | TRBV5-5 | ASSLVGTENEKLF
NA | TRBV12-3/TRBV12-4 | ASSFGTDTQY
NA | TRBV4-2 | ASSTVLTGANVLT
NA | TRBV5-1 | ASSLSREDYGYT
NA | TRBV28 | ASSPRTDGNTIY
NA | TRBV27 | ASSLFLTGCEQY
TRBD1 | TRBV20-1 | SARSGGWRQPQH
TRBD1 | TRBV10-3 | AISVDRGDIQY
NA | TRBV7-3 | ASSYKGQLETQY
NA | TRBV12-3/TRBV12-4 | ASSLSNRNEQF
NA | TRBV4-1 | ASSQVSGGNSPLH
TRBD2 | TRBV27 | ASSKTSGSYEQY
TRBD1 | TRBV7-3 | ASRDRGYTEAF
NA | TRBV29-1 | SVVPISGDWTQY
TRBD1 | TRBV7-6 | ASSIQGANGYT
NA | TRBV7-2 | ASSLVTGTDYEQY
NA | TRBV14 | ASSQEITGELF
TRBD2 | TRBV29-1 | SVVGREGRAEQF
TRBD1 | TRBV18 | ASSPSGTAQETQY
TRBD1 | TRBV6-5 | ASSSLTSGTGGIIQY